The subject of this entry is one TCR beta chain. Its antigen is still unknown. This entry comes from a study of T cell responses to AZD1222 COVID-19 vaccine. As for the study in general: The analysis combined second doses at about 4 or about 12 weeks. The study's findings and limits: The reported proportion of spike-specific TCRs targeting unmutated variant regions was nearly half. Vaccine-associated CD4 TCRs spanned spike, dominant at 160-218 and 743-854. The repertoires were collected only after the peak T cell response.

Measured with immunoSEQ multiplex PCR; TCRdb has only the in-frame clones, and not every one. The table lists approximately 190,000 clones, 92% of them singletons. This specimen was peripheral blood, taken on day 0 of AZD1222 vaccination. The receptor was isolated from an adult in good health.

The CDR3 region has the DNA TGTGCCAGCTCACCAGATTCAGGGAGCAATCAGCCCCAGCATTTT. This encodes CASSPDSGSNQPQHF. J is TRBJ1-5 and V is TRBV18; D perhaps matches TRBD1 (5 bases). The germline CDR1 and CDR2 sequences are KGHSH and LQKENI. The V end was cut by 2 bases, the J end by 1 base, with 9 bases between. The CDR3 extends over 15 amino acids.